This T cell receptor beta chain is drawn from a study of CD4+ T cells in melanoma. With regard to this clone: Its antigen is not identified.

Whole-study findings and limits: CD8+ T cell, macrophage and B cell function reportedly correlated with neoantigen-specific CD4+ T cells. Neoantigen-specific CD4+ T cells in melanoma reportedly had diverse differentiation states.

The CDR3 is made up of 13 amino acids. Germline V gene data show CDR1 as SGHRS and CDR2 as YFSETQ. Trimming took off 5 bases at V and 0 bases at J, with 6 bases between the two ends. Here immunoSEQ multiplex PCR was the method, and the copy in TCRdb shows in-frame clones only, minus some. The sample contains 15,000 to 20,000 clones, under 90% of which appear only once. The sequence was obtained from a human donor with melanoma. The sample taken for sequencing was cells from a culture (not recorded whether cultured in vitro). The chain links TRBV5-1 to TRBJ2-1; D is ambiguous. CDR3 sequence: CASSGDSYNEQFF. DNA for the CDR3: TGCGCCAGCAGTGGGGACTCCTACAATGAGCAGTTCTTC.